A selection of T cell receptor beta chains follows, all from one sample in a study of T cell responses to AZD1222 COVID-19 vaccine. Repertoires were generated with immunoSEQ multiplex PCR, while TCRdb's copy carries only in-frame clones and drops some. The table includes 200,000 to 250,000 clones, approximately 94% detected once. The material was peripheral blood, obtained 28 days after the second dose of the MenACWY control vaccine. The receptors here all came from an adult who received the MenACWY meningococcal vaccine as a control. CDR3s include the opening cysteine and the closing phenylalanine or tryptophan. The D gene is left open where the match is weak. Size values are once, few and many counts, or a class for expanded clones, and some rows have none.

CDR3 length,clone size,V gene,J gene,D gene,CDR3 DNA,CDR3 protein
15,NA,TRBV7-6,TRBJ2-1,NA,TGTGCCAGCAGCTTAGGGTCAGGGGGGCACAATGAGCAGTTCTTC,CASSLGSGGHNEQFF
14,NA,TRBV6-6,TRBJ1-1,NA,TGTGCCAGTCAGACGGACAGCATGAACACTGAAGCTTTCTTT,CASQTDSMNTEAFF
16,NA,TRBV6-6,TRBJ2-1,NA,TGTGCCAGCAGCCTACCTAAGGCGGGCAGGGACAATGAGCAGTTCTTC,CASSLPKAGRDNEQFF
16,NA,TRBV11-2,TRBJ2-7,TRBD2,TGTGCCAGCAGCTTAGGGTCCAGCGGGGGGTATTACGAGCAGTACTTC,CASSLGSSGGYYEQYF
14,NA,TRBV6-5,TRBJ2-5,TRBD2,TGTGCCAGCAGGGGCAGGCCCGGGGGGGAGACCCAGTACTTC,CASRGRPGGETQYF
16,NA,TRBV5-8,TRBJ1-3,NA,TGTGCCAGCAGCCCGAGGTTATCGCACGCTGGAAACACCATATATTTT,CASSPRLSHAGNTIYF
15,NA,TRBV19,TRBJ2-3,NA,TGTGCCAGTAGTATAAGGCGGGTACCCACAGATACGCAGTATTTT,CASSIRRVPTDTQYF
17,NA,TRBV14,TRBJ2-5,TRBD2,TGTGCCAGCAGCCAAGCACCCCGGACTAGGAGAGAAGAGACCCAGTACTTC,CASSQAPRTRREETQYF
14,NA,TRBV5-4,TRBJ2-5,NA,TGTGCCAGCAGCCCGACGGTGCACCAAGAGACCCAGTACTTC,CASSPTVHQETQYF
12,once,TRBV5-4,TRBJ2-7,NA,TGTGCCAGCAGCATAGGGGGTTACGAGCAGTACTTC,CASSIGGYEQYF
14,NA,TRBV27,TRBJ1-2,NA,TGTGCCAGCAGTTCCCGACGGGATAACTATGGCTACACCTTC,CASSSRRDNYGYTF
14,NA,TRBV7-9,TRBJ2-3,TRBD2,TGTGCCAGCAGCCCCGGACTAGCAGCAGATACGCAGTATTTT,CASSPGLAADTQYF
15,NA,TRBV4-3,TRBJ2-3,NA,TGCGCCAGCAGCCAAAGGGACGGAAGAACAGATACGCAGTATTTT,CASSQRDGRTDTQYF
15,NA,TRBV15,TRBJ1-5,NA,TGTGCCACCAGCAGAGATCGTGGAGGGGTCCAGCCCCAGCATTTT,CATSRDRGGVQPQHF
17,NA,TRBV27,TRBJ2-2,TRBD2,TGTGCCAGCAGTTTTCTAGCGGGAGCTCTGAACACCGGGGAGCTGTTTTTT,CASSFLAGALNTGELFF
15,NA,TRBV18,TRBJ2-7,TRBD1,TGTGCCAGCTCACCGGACAGGGGCGCGCTGGGGGAGCAGTACTTC,CASSPDRGALGEQYF
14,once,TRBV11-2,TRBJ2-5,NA,TGTGCCAGCAGCGATCTAGTTGTATGGGAGACCCAGTACTTC,CASSDLVVWETQYF
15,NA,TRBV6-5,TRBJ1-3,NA,TGTGCCAGCAGTAGTACGGCGCTTACTGGAAACACCATATATTTT,CASSSTALTGNTIYF
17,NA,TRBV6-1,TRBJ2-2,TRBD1,TGTGCCAGCAGGGAAACCGGACAGGGATTAGAGCACGGGGAGCTGTTTTTT,CASRETGQGLEHGELFF
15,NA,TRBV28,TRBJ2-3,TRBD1,TGTGCCAGCAGTTTCGGGACAGGGAGCACAGATACGCAGTATTTT,CASSFGTGSTDTQYF
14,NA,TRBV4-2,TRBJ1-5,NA,TGTGCCAGCAGCCAAGACAGTGGGAATCAGCCCCAGCATTTT,CASSQDSGNQPQHF
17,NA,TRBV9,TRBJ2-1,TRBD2,TGTGCCAGCAGCGTAGTGGTGACTAGCGGGGTTCGCGATGAGCAGTTCTTC,CASSVVVTSGVRDEQFF
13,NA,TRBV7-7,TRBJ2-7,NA,TGTGCTAGCAGCTTAGAAGTTGGGTACGAGCAGTACTTC,CASSLEVGYEQYF
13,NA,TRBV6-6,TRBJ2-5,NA,TGTGCCAGCACCCCCCGGCCCGACGAGACCCAGTACTTC,CASTPRPDETQYF
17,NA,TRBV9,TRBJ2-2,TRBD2,TGTGCCAGCAGGGCCGGGACTAGCGGGGGGGCCTCCGGGGAGCTGTTTTTT,CASRAGTSGGASGELFF
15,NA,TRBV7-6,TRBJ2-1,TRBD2,TGTGCCAGCAGCTTACGGGGGGGCGATGCAAATGAGCAGTTCTTC,CASSLRGGDANEQFF
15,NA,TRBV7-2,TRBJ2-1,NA,TGTGCCAGCAGCTTAGCGGCCCAGGGTCATGGTGAGCAGTTCTTC,CASSLAAQGHGEQFF
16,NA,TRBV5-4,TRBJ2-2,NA,TGTGCCAGCAGCTCATTGGGGAGCACAAAAATGGGGGAGCTGTTTTTT,CASSSLGSTKMGELFF
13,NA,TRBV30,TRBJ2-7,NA,TGTGCCTGGACCTCGGGGACCGCCTACGAGCAGTACTTC,CAWTSGTAYEQYF
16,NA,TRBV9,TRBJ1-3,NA,TGTGCCAGCAGCGTAGAGGGTGTGATCTCTGGAAACACCATATATTTT,CASSVEGVISGNTIYF
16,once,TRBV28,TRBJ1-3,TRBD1,TGTGCCAGCAGTTGGAACGGACAGGGCGGAGGAAACACCATATATTTT,CASSWNGQGGGNTIYF
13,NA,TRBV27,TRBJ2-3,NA,TGTGCCAGCAGTTTCGTGGAAGGTGATACGCAGTATTTT,CASSFVEGDTQYF
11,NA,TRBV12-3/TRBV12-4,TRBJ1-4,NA,TGTGCCAGCAGCCACGACTGGAAGCTGTTTTTT,CASSHDWKLFF
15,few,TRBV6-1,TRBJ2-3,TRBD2,TGTGCCAGCAGTGAAATTGCGGGGGGAACAGATACGCAGTATTTT,CASSEIAGGTDTQYF
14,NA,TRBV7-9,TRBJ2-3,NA,TGTGCCAGCAGATCGCCTCAAGTCGCAGATACGCAGTATTTT,CASRSPQVADTQYF
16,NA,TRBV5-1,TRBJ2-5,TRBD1,TGCGCCAGCAGGGCCCCTACGGGACAGGGAGGGGAGACCCAGTACTTC,CASRAPTGQGGETQYF
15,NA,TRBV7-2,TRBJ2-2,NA,TGTGCCAGCAGCTCCTGGACAGTTAACACCGGGGAGCTGTTTTTT,CASSSWTVNTGELFF
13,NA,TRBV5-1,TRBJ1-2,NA,TGCGCCAGCAGCTGGGGCAGGCGAGGCGGCTACACCTTC,CASSWGRRGGYTF
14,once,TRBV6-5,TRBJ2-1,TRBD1,TGTGCCAGCAGTTTCCGGGACAGGAGGGGTGAGCAGTTCTTC,CASSFRDRRGEQFF
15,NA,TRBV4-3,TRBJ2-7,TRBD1,TGCGCCAGCAGCCAAGATTGGGACAGTCTTCGCGAGCAGTACTTC,CASSQDWDSLREQYF
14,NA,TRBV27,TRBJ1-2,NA,TGTGCCAGCAGCAAAGGGGGGCGAATCTATGGCTACACCTTC,CASSKGGRIYGYTF
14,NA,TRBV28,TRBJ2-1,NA,TGTGCCAGTAGGGGCAGCGTCGGCCTCGATGAGCAGTTCTTC,CASRGSVGLDEQFF
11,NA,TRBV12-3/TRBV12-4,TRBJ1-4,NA,TGTGCCAGCGGTAGTAATGAAAAACTGTTTTTT,CASGSNEKLFF
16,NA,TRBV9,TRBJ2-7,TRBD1,TGTGCCAGCAGCGTAAAGGGGGACAGGGCTTCCTACGAGCAGTACTTC,CASSVKGDRASYEQYF
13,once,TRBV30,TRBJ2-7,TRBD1,TGTGCCTCTACCGGGGACAGGGTCCACGAGCAGTACTTC,CASTGDRVHEQYF
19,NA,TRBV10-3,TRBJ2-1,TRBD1,TGTGCCATCAGTGAGTCCGGCAGGGGGCCGTCACGCTCGATGGATGAGCAGTTCTTC,CAISESGRGPSRSMDEQFF
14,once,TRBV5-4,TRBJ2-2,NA,TGTGCCAGCAGCTTGATGACGAACACCGGGGAGCTGTTTTTT,CASSLMTNTGELFF
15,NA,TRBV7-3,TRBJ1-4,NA,TGTGCCAGCAGCCAGACCGGGACTCAAGGTGAAAAACTGTTTTTT,CASSQTGTQGEKLFF
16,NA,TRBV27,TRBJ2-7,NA,TGTGCCAGCAGTTTAGTTGGCTGGGGGAGCTCCTACGAGCAGTACTTC,CASSLVGWGSSYEQYF
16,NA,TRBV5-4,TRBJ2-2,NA,TGTGCCAGCAGCCAGGGTGTGACCCGGAACACCGGGGAGCTGTTTTTT,CASSQGVTRNTGELFF
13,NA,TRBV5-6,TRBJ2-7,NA,TGTGCCAGCAGCTTGTCTTCGGCCTACGAGCAGTACTTC,CASSLSSAYEQYF
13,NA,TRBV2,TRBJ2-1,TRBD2,TGTGCCAGCAAGCGGGAGGCCTACAATGAGCAGTTCTTC,CASKREAYNEQFF
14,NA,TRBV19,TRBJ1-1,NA,TGTGCCAGTACCCCGACAGTTACGAACACTGAAGCTTTCTTT,CASTPTVTNTEAFF
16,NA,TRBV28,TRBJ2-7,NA,TGTGCCAGCAGTTCCCTCGACCGAATGCGGTACTACGAGCAGTACTTC,CASSSLDRMRYYEQYF
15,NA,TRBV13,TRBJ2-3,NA,TGTGCCAGCAGTTTAGGCGGCAGGGCGACAGATACGCAGTATTTT,CASSLGGRATDTQYF